The sequence of this TCR beta chain was determined in a study of response to subunit inactivated influenza vaccine. The study's findings and limits: With each seasonal influenza vaccination, the authors suggested, few new T cells are recruited.

TCRdb re-called the RT-PCR reads with MiXCR, one entry per CDR3 protein. In the table there are 650,000 to 800,000 distinct CDR3 sequences, around a sixth of which are singletons. Notes on this clonotype: Antigen: not known.

CDR1 and CDR2 (germline): SGHRS, YFSETQ. Deletions cut 2 bases from V and 1 base from J, with 9 bases between. CDR3 length equals 15 residues. This receptor was obtained from a man aged 50 to 59 who received an inactivated influenza vaccine. The chain uses TRBV5-1 and TRBJ2-2, with D unresolved. The specimen was PBMCs from blood, collected more than 4 days after vaccination. CDR3 DNA sequence: TGCGCCAGCAGCTTTAGGCAGGAGAACACCGGGGAGCTGTTTTTT. Translating gives CASSFRQENTGELFF.